This T cell receptor beta chain comes out of a study of cytomegalovirus exposure and HLA in healthy donors. Study information: An earlier analysis found some 120 million unique TCR beta sequences from 150 million to 200 million T cells. Around 81% of a few hundred genotyped donors fell in the Caucasian-associated ancestry cluster. Study results and caveats: Under in vitro conditions, a few CMV-associated chains were confirmed as specific for CMV antigens. Likely technical artifact: a cluster of highly shared sequence variants.

CDR1 is SGHTA and CDR2 is FQGNSA in the germline V gene. The V gene lost 7 bases and the J gene lost 2 bases, with 15 bases spanning the gap. CDR3 length: 14 amino acids. On this clone: What it recognizes is unknown.

It was with 60 Vbeta and 13 Jbeta primers that the PCR ran. Libraries were prepared by immunoSEQ multiplex PCR; TCRdb keeps only in-frame clonotypes and omits some of them. The sample consists of a few hundred thousand clones, 84% of them appearing once. The sequencing input was PBMCs. The genes are TRBV7-2 and TRBJ2-7, with D uncertain. This sequence originates from a woman in her forties in good health and CMV-seropositive. CDR3 coding DNA: TGTGCCAGCACCTCTCGGGTCATGACCTACGAGCAGTACTTC. This translates into CASTSRVMTYEQYF.